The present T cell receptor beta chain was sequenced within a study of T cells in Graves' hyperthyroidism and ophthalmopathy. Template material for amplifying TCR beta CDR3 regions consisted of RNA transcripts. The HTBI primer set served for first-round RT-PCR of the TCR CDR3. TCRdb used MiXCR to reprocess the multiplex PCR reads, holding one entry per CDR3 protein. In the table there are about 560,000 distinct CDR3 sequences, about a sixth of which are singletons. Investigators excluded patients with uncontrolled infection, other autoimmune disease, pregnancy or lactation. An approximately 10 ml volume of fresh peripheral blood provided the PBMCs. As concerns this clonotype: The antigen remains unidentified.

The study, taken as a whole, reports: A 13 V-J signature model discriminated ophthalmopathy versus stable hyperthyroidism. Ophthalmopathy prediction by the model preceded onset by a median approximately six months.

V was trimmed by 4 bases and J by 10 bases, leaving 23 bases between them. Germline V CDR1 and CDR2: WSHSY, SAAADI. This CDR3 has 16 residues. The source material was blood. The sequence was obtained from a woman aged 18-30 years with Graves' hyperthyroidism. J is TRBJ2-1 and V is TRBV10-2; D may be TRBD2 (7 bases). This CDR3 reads CASSAPWRGGLNEQFF. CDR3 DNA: TGCGCCAGCAGTGCTCCTTGGAGGGGGGGCCTAAACGAGCAGTTCTTC.